The 12 T cell receptor beta chains below were found in one sample sequenced in a study of blood T cell repertoires in COVID-19. Sequenced by immunoSEQ multiplex PCR; TCRdb stores in-frame clones only, minus some. The sample has around 33,000 clones; roughly four fifths are singletons. Sequenced sample: peripheral blood. The source is a human donor in a cohort sampled during active COVID-19.

The chain employs TRBV30 and TRBJ2-1; possibly TRBD2 for D (6 bases). CDR1 is GTSNPN and CDR2 is SVGIG in the germline V gene (reference sequence). The CDR3 covers 21 residues. The ends were cut back, 4 bases at V and 1 base at J, with 32 bases in the middle. The CDR3: CAWKPALTSMVRRISYNEQFF. The CDR3 nucleotides are TGTGCCTGGAAACCAGCCCTTACTAGCATGGTCCGTCGGATATCCTACAATGAGCAGTTCTTC.

The chain recombines TRBV5-4 with TRBJ1-1; D call uncertain. V gave up 1 base and J gave up 0 bases, with 4 bases separating them. Germline CDR1 and CDR2: SGHNT and YYREEE (reference sequence). The CDR3 extends over 13 amino acids. DNA for the CDR3: TGTGCCAGCAGCTTGACATTGAACACTGAAGCTTTCTTT. Translation: CASSLTLNTEAFF. Supplemented by reference TRBV5-4 and TRBJ1-1, the full variable domain reads ETGVTQSPTHLIKTRGQQVTLRCSSQSGHNTVSWYQQALGQGPQFIFQYYREEENGRGNFPPRFSGLQFPNYSSELNVNALELDDSALYLCASSLTLNTEAFFGQGTRLTVV.

The chain is built from TRBV11-2 and TRBJ1-4, with 7 nucleotides matching TRBD1. The CDR3 sequence is 15 residues long. The germline CDR1 and CDR2 sequences are SGHAT and FQNNGV. V trimming: 3 bases; J trimming: 4 bases; junction bases outside the gene matches: 5. The CDR3: CASSFTGAGNEKLFF. CDR3 DNA sequence: TGTGCCAGCAGCTTCACAGGGGCGGGTAATGAAAAACTGTTTTTT.

This rearrangement joins TRBV6-5 to TRBJ1-2, with TRBD1 matching over 8 bases. The J segment lost 2 bases and the V segment lost 0 bases, leaving 2 bases of the junction unmatched. Germline CDR1 and CDR2: MNHEY and SVGAGI. The CDR3 runs 15 residues. CDR3 residues: CASSYSAGGNYGYTF. In nucleotides, the CDR3 is TGTGCCAGCAGTTACTCGGCAGGGGGCAACTATGGCTACACCTTC.

The chain couples TRBV2 to TRBJ2-7; 9 nucleotides agree with TRBD2. The CDR3 is 14 residues long. In germline, CDR1 is SNHLY, CDR2 FYNNEI. V was clipped by 6 bases and J by 2 bases; unmatched bases: 5. CDR3 region: CASRVSGGTYEQYF. The DNA of the CDR3 is TGTGCCAGCAGGGTTAGCGGGGGAACCTACGAGCAGTACTTC.

The V call is TRBV9, the J call TRBJ2-1; D might be TRBD2 (5 bases). CDR3 length equals 15 residues. V gave up 4 bases and J gave up 6 bases, with 17 bases separating them. In germline, CDR1 is SGDLS, CDR2 YYNGEE. CDR3 sequence: CASSPGTGKGNEQFF. In DNA, the CDR3 is TGTGCCAGCAGCCCTGGAACGGGAAAGGGCAATGAGCAGTTCTTC.

This clone appeared many times. This chain uses TRBV11-2 with TRBJ1-5; TRBD1 agrees at 10 bases. Per the germline V gene, CDR1 is SGHAT and CDR2 is FQNNGV. This CDR3 has 14 residues. The ends lost 6 bases at V and 7 bases at J; junction bases unmatched: 6. CDR3: CASRRTGGMQPQHF. The CDR3 DNA follows: TGTGCCAGCAGGAGGACAGGGGGGATGCAGCCCCAGCATTTT.

The chain carries TRBV27 and TRBJ2-1; weak D call: TRBD2 (6 bases). Trimming removed 8 bases from V and 0 bases from J, with 11 bases in between. Germline CDR1 is MNHEY and CDR2 is SMNVEV (reference sequence). The CDR3 is made up of 14 amino acids. The CDR3 reads CASADGSSYNEQFF. CDR3 in DNA: TGTGCCAGCGCTGACGGGAGCTCCTACAATGAGCAGTTCTTC.

CDR3 DNA sequence: TGTGCCAGTAGTATAGATCCCGGGTTCCGCGAGCAGTTCTTC. It translates to CASSIDPGFREQFF. The chain uses TRBV19 and TRBJ2-1; D ambiguous. The CDR3 is 14 amino acids. Trimming took 0 bases from V and 10 from J, leaving 13 bases between them. The germline V gene encodes CDR1 LNHDA and CDR2 SQIVND (reference sequence).

The chain recombines TRBV6-5 with TRBJ1-5; D is uncertain. Germline V gives CDR1 MNHEY, CDR2 SVGAGI. Trimming stripped 6 bases from V and 6 bases from J, with 12 bases between. CDR3 length equals 13 residues. The CDR3 loop reads CASRALHVQPQHF. The CDR3 coding sequence is TGTGCCAGCAGAGCTTTGCATGTTCAGCCCCAGCATTTT.

This clone came up once. This chain links TRBV3-1 (or the pseudogene TRBV3-2) with TRBJ2-1, with 10 bases matching TRBD1. The CDR3 covers 17 residues. Germline loops: CDR1 LGHDT, CDR2 YNNKEL (reference sequence). V lost 4 bases and J lost 6; bases outside the gene matches: 12. The CDR3 DNA is TGTGCCAGCAGCCCGCTGACAGGGGGCGCTGGAACCAATGAGCAGTTCTTC. Its protein product is CASSPLTGGAGTNEQFF.

The chain combines TRBV27 with TRBJ1-2, with 8 bases fitting TRBD1. The CDR3 contains 15 residues. The J segment lost 4 bases and the V segment lost 5 bases, leaving 9 bases of the junction unmatched. Germline V gives CDR1 MNHEY, CDR2 SMNVEV (reference sequence). The CDR3 nucleotides read TGTGCCAGCAGTGACAGGGGTTTGGGGTCCTATGGCTACACCTTC. It encodes CASSDRGLGSYGYTF.